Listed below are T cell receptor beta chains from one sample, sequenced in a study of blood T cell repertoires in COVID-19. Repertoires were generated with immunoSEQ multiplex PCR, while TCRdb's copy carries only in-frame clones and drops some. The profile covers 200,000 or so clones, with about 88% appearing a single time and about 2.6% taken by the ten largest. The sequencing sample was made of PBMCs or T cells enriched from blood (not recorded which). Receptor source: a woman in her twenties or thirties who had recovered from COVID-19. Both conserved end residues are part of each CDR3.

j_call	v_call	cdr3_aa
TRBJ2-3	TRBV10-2	CASRLTSGGSTDTQYF
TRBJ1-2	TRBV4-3	CASSQDHRGYYGYTF
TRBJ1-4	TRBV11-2	CASSKNPAGEEKLFF
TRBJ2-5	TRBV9	CASSVAGGGAAETQYF
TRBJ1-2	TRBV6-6	CASSPSPLGTGSPYGYTF
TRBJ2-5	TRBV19	CASRPRGTYQETQYF
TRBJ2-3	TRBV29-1	CSVDSADTQYF
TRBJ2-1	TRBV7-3	CASSSQSYNEQFF
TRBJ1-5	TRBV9	CARSTGTGGNKPQHF
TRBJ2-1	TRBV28	CASSLWRREQFF
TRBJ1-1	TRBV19	CASRIQGGNTEAFF
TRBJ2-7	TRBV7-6	CASSPGAAGGIYEQYF
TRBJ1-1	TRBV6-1	CASSESEVTEAFF
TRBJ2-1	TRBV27	CASTAGTAYNEQFF
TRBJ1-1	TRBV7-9	CASSHRGQDTEAFF
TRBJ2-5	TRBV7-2	CASSLYWTETQETQYF
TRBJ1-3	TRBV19	CASRIRPGSGNTIYF
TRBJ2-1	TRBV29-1	CSVKSRSGGAVDNEQFF
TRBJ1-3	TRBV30	CAWSDPRSRGGNTIYF
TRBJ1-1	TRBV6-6	CASSYGTVMNTEAFF
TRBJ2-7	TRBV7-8	CASSFAGKTYEQYF
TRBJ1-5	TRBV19	CASSGQYNQPQHF